Listed below are T cell receptor beta chains from one sample, sequenced in a study of shared T cell receptors in the human thymus. Repertoires were generated with immunoSEQ multiplex PCR, while TCRdb's copy carries only in-frame clones and drops some. The repertoire includes under 700,000 clones, about four fifths of them detected once, and 0.013% sits in the top ten. This sample also belongs to another study, concerning human thymus T cells.

The sample was thymocytes. All receptors derive from a boy younger than two with a congenital heart defect. Each CDR3 is given with its conserved first and last residue. D genes are given only for firm matches. Size is omitted from some rows. Given values are once, few, many or a class for expanded clones.

TRBV15,-,-,TRBJ2-6,CATSSHTGRTHSGANVLTF,TGTGCCACCAGCAGCCACACGGGGAGGACTCACTCTGGGGCCAACGTCCTGACTTTC
TRBV6-5,-,TRBD2,TRBJ2-7,CASSPPTSGEAEQYF,TGTGCCAGCAGTCCCCCGACTAGCGGAGAGGCGGAGCAGTACTTC
TRBV2,-,-,TRBJ1-1,CASTLPEGGNTEAFF,TGTGCCAGCACCCTACCAGAGGGTGGGAACACTGAAGCTTTCTTT
TRBV19,-,-,TRBJ1-5,CASTVERSNQPQHF,TGTGCCAGTACGGTAGAACGGAGCAATCAGCCCCAGCATTTT
TRBV10-3,-,TRBD2,TRBJ2-3,CAISELLAGGPPDTQYF,TGTGCCATCAGTGAGTTGCTAGCGGGAGGGCCCCCAGATACGCAGTATTTT
TRBV4-3,once,TRBD1,TRBJ1-3,CASSQDRVSPLDRDPGNTIYF,TGCGCCAGCAGCCAAGACCGAGTCTCGCCTCTAGACAGGGACCCTGGAAACACCATATATTTT
TRBV19,-,TRBD2,TRBJ2-1,CASSMPGDSGRAGVEQFF,TGTGCCAGTAGTATGCCCGGCGATAGCGGGAGGGCCGGCGTGGAGCAGTTCTTC
TRBV5-6,-,-,TRBJ2-3,CASSLGRGTDTQYF,TGTGCCAGCAGCTTGGGAAGGGGGACAGATACGCAGTATTTT
TRBV25-1,-,-,TRBJ2-7,CASSESVGGYTNEQYF,TGTGCCAGCAGTGAATCTGTTGGCGGGTACACTAACGAGCAGTACTTC
TRBV13,-,TRBD1,TRBJ2-7,CASSTRTGPISF,TGTGCCAGCAGCACCCGGACAGGGCCTATTTCCTTC
TRBV9,-,-,TRBJ2-3,CASSNRDSNNTDTQYF,TGTGCCAGCAGCAACCGGGACTCCAACAACACAGATACGCAGTATTTT
TRBV5-6,-,TRBD1,TRBJ2-3,CASSLRQGRTDTQYF,TGTGCCAGCAGCCTTAGACAGGGCCGCACAGATACGCAGTATTTT
TRBV29-1,-,TRBD1,TRBJ1-2,CSASGTGRVGGYTF,TGCAGCGCCAGCGGGACAGGGAGGGTCGGAGGCTACACCTTC
TRBV29-1,-,-,TRBJ2-1,CSVSEGVCEQFF,TGCAGCGTTAGCGAGGGAGTGTGTGAGCAGTTCTTC
TRBV4-3,few,-,TRBJ2-2,CASSHDRRNTGELFF,TGCGCCAGCAGCCATGACAGGAGGAACACCGGGGAGCTGTTTTTT